The 18 T cell receptor beta chains in this list originate from one sample, sequenced in a study of PD-1 blockade in classical Hodgkin lymphoma. Time point given: cycle 4 day 1 (C4D1), after 6 weeks of nivolumab. Exposure to brentuximab vedotin varied, and each patient had relapsed following autologous stem cell transplantation. Purified CD4+ T cells were obtained from thawed PBMCs through magnetic negative selection. This table comes from immunoSEQ multiplex PCR, and its TCRdb copy is limited to in-frame clones, with some not included. The sample yields approximately 31,000 clones, roughly four fifths seen once. This specimen was CD4+ T cells from blood, taken before the fourth cycle of nivolumab. All receptors come from a human donor with classical Hodgkin lymphoma.

V gene TRBV7-6 combines with J gene TRBJ1-6; no reliable D call. This CDR3 comprises 14 residues. V shed 1 base and J shed 14 bases, with 15 bases lying between them. In germline, CDR1 is SGHVS, CDR2 FNYEAQ. The CDR3 loop reads CASSLGQSHRALHF. The CDR3 DNA is TGTGCCAGCAGCTTAGGGCAGTCTCATAGAGCCCTCCACTTT.

This clone was seen only a few times. This chain connects TRBV10-3 to TRBJ1-2; D gene uncertain. This CDR3 spans 15 amino acids. Germline assignment: CDR1 ENHRY and CDR2 SYGVKD. V lost 3 bases and J 3 bases, leaving 14 bases between the germline ends. CDR3 DNA: TGTGCCATCAGTGACCCAACATCCAAGGACTATGGCTACACCTTC. It codes for CAISDPTSKDYGYTF.

The V and J genes are TRBV18 and TRBJ1-1; perhaps TRBD1 as D (5 bases). The CDR3 is made up of 19 amino acids. Trimming shortened V by 3 bases and J by 0 bases, and 23 bases separated the two germline ends. Germline V gene sequence: CDR1 KGHSH, CDR2 LQKENI. Here the CDR3 DNA reads TGTGCCAGCTCACCGATCAATTTTCGACAGTTGGGGGTGAACACTGAAGCTTTCTTT. It is translated as CASSPINFRQLGVNTEAFF.

The genes are TRBV29-1 and TRBJ1-1; TRBD1 agrees at 9 bases. CDR3 length: 13 amino acids. The trim removed 5 bases at V and 5 bases at J, leaving 6 bases unmatched. Germline V gene data show CDR1 as SQVTM and CDR2 as ANQGSEA. The CDR3 DNA is TGCAGCGTTCTACAGGGGGCGGGTACTGAAGCTTTCTTT. Translation gives CSVLQGAGTEAFF.

This clone has just one count. V usage is TRBV7-2 and J usage is TRBJ2-1, with 9 bases aligning to TRBD1. CDR1 is SGHTA and CDR2 is FQGNSA in the germline V gene. CDR3 length: 14 residues. V trimming: 6 bases; J trimming: 4 bases; junction bases outside the gene matches: 4. The CDR3 sequence: CASSRDREYNEQFF. The CDR3 DNA reads TGTGCCAGCAGTCGGGACAGGGAGTACAATGAGCAGTTCTTC.

The V call is TRBV4-2, the J call TRBJ1-2; TRBD1 aligns across 7 bases. Germline V lookup: CDR1 LGHNA, CDR2 YNFKEQ. The V segment lost 0 bases and the J segment 5 bases; nucleotides outside the gene matches: 15. CDR3 size: 18 residues. CDR3 region: CASSQEPFPTGEGYGYTF. In DNA, the CDR3 is TGTGCCAGCAGCCAAGAGCCCTTCCCTACAGGGGAGGGATATGGCTACACCTTC.

This sequence joins TRBV6-5 and TRBJ1-1; D gene ambiguous. The CDR3 contains 14 residues. V was shortened by 2 bases and J by 4 bases, with 11 bases between the two germline ends. Germline CDR1 and CDR2: MNHEY and SVGAGI. CDR3 sequence (DNA): TGTGCCAGCAGTTACCGCGGGTTGAGCACTGAAGCTTTCTTT. The encoded protein is CASSYRGLSTEAFF.

The chain recombines TRBV13 with TRBJ2-3; TRBD2 matches at 15 bases. With 2 bases clipped from V and 5 bases from J, the junction kept 8 bases outside the gene matches. Germline V lookup: CDR1 PRHDT, CDR2 FYEKMQ (reference sequence). The CDR3 extends over 18 amino acids. The CDR3 reads CASSLTGTSGGPGDTQYF. For the CDR3, the DNA is TGTGCCAGCAGCTTAACGGGGACTAGCGGGGGGCCGGGAGATACGCAGTATTTT.

The chain carries TRBV19 and TRBJ2-1; D call uncertain. The CDR3 spans 14 residues. Per the germline V gene, CDR1 is LNHDA and CDR2 is SQIVND (reference sequence). V shed 5 bases and J shed 0 bases, with 8 bases lying between them. The CDR3 loop is CASSSLSSYNEQFF. DNA of the CDR3: TGTGCCAGTAGTTCTTTGAGCTCCTACAATGAGCAGTTCTTC.

This clone was counted once. The V and J genes are TRBV28 and TRBJ1-5, with unresolved D. Germline values: CDR1 MDHEN, CDR2 SYDVKM. The V and J ends lost 2 bases and 7 bases respectively, with 15 bases between them. The CDR3 totals 15 residues. The CDR3 nucleotides are TGTGCCAGCAGTTTAATTCCCGGGGTCGGGCAGCCCCAGCATTTT. Residues: CASSLIPGVGQPQHF.

This chain joins TRBV11-3 and TRBJ1-4; D ambiguous. The CDR3 runs 13 residues. Germline CDR1 SGHNT, CDR2 YENEEA. V gave up 5 bases and J gave up 7 bases, with 11 bases separating them. In DNA, the CDR3 is TGTGCCAGCAGCCCCGGGCCGGGTGAAAAACTGTTTTTT. Translated: CASSPGPGEKLFF.

The CDR3 reads CASSERVGDTEAFF. DNA of the CDR3: TGCGCCAGCAGTGAGAGGGTGGGGGACACTGAAGCTTTCTTT. V and J are TRBV10-1 and TRBJ1-1; perhaps TRBD1 as D (5 bases). V was shortened by 2 bases and J by 3 bases, with 10 bases between the two germline ends. Germline loops: CDR1 WNHNN, CDR2 SYGVQD (reference sequence). This CDR3 is 14 amino acids long.

There are a few counts of this clone. V and J are TRBV18 and TRBJ1-2; D is uncertain. Trimming pared 2 bases from V and 6 bases from J, leaving 4 bases between. Germline values: CDR1 KGHSH, CDR2 LQKENI. The CDR3 is made up of 11 amino acids. The DNA for the CDR3 is TGTGCCAGCTCACCAGGGGATGGCTACACCTTC. Protein: CASSPGDGYTF.

V and J are TRBV6-1 and TRBJ1-2, with D uncertain. CDR1 and CDR2 from the germline V gene are MNHNS and SASEGT. CDR3 length: 10 amino acids. Trimming stripped 6 bases from V and 6 bases from J, with 5 bases between. The chain's CDR3 is CASRRDGYTF. CDR3 in DNA: TGTGCCAGCAGGAGAGATGGCTACACCTTC.

The count of this clone is one. The chain is built from TRBV5-1 and TRBJ2-7, with D tentatively TRBD2 (5 bases). Per germline, CDR1 SGHRS and CDR2 YFSETQ. This CDR3 comprises 14 residues. V dropped 1 base and J dropped 1 base, with 9 bases sitting between them. The CDR3 DNA sequence: TGCGCCAGCAGCTTGAGCGGACTTTCCTACGAGCAGTACTTC. Its protein product is CASSLSGLSYEQYF.

The rearrangement joins TRBV6-1 to TRBJ1-1; D unresolved. Trimming left V 7 bases short and J 0 bases short, with 15 bases between. The CDR3 is 15 amino acids. The germline V gene has CDR1 MNHNS and CDR2 SASEGT. CDR3 residues: CASTEVAGLNTEAFF. The CDR3 DNA sequence: TGTGCCAGCACGGAAGTAGCAGGATTGAACACTGAAGCTTTCTTT.

In its sample, this clone was seen a few times. The chain joins TRBV30 to TRBJ1-5; D uncertain. This CDR3 has 14 amino acids. Looked up from germline, CDR1 is GTSNPN and CDR2 is SVGIG (reference sequence). The ends were cut back, 0 bases at V and 3 bases at J, with 9 bases in the middle. In DNA form, the CDR3 reads TGTGCCTGGAGTGTTACTTCGATCAATCAGCCCCAGCATTTT. Protein: CAWSVTSINQPQHF.

The rearrangement joins TRBV19 to TRBJ1-1; TRBD1 agrees at 9 bases. Losses at the gene ends were 7 bases for V and 5 bases for J; bases not matched to a gene: 8. The CDR3 has 14 amino acids. Germline values: CDR1 LNHDA, CDR2 SQIVND (reference sequence). CDR3 coding DNA: TGTGCCAGTACCGAATTGGACAGGGGAACTGAAGCTTTCTTT. Translating gives CASTELDRGTEAFF.